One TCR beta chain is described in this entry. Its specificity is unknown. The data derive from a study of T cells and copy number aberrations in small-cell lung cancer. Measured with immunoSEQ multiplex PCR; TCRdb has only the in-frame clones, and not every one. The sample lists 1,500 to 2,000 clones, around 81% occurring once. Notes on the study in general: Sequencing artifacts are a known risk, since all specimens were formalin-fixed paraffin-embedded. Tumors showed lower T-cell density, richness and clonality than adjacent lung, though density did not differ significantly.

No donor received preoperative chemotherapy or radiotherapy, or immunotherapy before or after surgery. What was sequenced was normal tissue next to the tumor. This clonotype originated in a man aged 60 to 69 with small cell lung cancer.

DNA for the CDR3: TGCGCCAGCAGCTTGTGGGGGACAGGGGGAATGGTCGAGCAGTACTTC. It yields the protein CASSLWGTGGMVEQYF. The chain is built from TRBV5-1 and TRBJ2-7, with 11 nucleotides matching TRBD1. CDR1 is SGHRS, CDR2 YFSETQ, per germline. The junction had 9 bases not matched to a gene; V was cut back by 1 base and J by 6 bases. This CDR3 is built from 16 residues.